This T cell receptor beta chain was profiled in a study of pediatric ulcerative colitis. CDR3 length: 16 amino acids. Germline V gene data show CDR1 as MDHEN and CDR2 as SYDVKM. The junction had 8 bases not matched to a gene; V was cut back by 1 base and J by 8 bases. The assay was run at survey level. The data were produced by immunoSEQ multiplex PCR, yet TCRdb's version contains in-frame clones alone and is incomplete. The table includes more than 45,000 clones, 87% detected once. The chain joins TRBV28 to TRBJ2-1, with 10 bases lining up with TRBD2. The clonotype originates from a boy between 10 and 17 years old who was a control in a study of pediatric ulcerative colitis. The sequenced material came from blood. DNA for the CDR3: TGTGCCAGCAGTTTATTCGGGACTAGCGAGGAGCATGAGCAGTTCTTC. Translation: CASSLFGTSEEHEQFF.